The clone carrying this T cell receptor beta chain was recorded a few times. The data stem from a study of beta chain features in type 1 diabetes. Trimming left V 5 bases short and J 2 bases short, with 17 bases between. Per germline, CDR1 SGHDT and CDR2 YYEEEE. This CDR3 is 17 amino acids long. The sequenced template was cDNA made from the entire isolated RNA. Only in-frame clones appear in the TCRdb table, and some are missing; sequencing was by immunoSEQ multiplex PCR. This sample has about 220,000 clones; approximately 10% occur once, and the top ten carry over 1%. Sample: central memory CD4+ T cells from blood. The TCR originated in a young man in good health. The V gene is TRBV5-6, the J gene TRBJ2-6; D ambiguous. The chain's CDR3 is CASSLGPGAAGANVLTF. Written as DNA, the CDR3 is TGTGCCAGCAGTTTAGGACCGGGCGCGGCTGGGGCCAACGTCCTGACTTTC.